Described below is a single T cell receptor (beta chain) sequence and its context. Its antigen is as yet unknown. V lost 5 bases, J lost 0 bases, and 3 bases stayed unmatched. CDR1 and CDR2 (germline): SNHLY, FYNNEI. The CDR3 has 15 amino acids. This cohort consisted of healthy bone marrow donors. This record belongs to a study of cytomegalovirus exposure and HLA in healthy donors. About the study: An earlier analysis found some 100 million unique TCR beta sequences from about 179 million T cells. Study findings and constraints: As immune exposure information, only CMV serostatus was available. There were 150 to 200 TCR beta chains listed as cytomegalovirus-associated.

This PCR relied on a set of 60 Vbeta primers and 13 Jbeta primers. TCRdb keeps only in-frame clones here, not all; method: immunoSEQ multiplex PCR. Among about 120,000 clones listed, over 65% were seen once. The V gene is TRBV2, the J gene TRBJ2-3; 9 nucleotides align to TRBD1. This TCR came from a woman aged 45 to 65 in good health and CMV-seropositive. Sequenced sample: PBMCs. This CDR3 is CASSRDRVSTDTQYF. The CDR3 region has the DNA TGTGCCAGCAGTAGGGACAGGGTCAGCACAGATACGCAGTATTTT.